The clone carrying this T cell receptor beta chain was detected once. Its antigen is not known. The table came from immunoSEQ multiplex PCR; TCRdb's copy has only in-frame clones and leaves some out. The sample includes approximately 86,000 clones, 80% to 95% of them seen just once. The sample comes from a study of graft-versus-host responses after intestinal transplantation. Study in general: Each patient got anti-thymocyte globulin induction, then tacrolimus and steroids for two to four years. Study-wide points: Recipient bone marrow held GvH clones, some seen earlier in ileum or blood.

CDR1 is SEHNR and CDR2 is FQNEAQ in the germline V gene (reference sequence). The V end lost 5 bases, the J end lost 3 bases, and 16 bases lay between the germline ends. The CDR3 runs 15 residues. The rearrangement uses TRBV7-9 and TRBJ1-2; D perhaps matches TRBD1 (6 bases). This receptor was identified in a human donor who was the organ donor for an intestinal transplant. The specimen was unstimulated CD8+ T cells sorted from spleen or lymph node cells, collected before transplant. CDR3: CASSRGAGYDYGYTF. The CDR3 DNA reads TGTGCCAGCAGCCGGGGGGCCGGATACGACTATGGCTACACCTTC.